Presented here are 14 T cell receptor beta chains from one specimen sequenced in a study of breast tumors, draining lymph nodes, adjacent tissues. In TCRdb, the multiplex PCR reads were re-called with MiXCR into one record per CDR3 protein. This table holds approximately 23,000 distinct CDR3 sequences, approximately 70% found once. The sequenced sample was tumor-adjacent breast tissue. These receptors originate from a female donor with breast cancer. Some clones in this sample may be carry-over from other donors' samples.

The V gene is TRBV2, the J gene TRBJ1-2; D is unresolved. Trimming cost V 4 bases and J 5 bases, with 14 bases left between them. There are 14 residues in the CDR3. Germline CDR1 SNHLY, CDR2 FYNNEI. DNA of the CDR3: TGTGCCAGCAGTGCCAGGACGGGAGATTATGGCTACACCTTC. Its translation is CASSARTGDYGYTF.

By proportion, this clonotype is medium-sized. CDR3 sequence (DNA): TGTGCCAGCAGTTACCAACTAGCGGGAGGGCCATGGGAGCAGTTCTTC. This translates into CASSYQLAGGPWEQFF. The rearrangement joins TRBV6-5 to TRBJ2-1; TRBD2 matches at 13 bases. Unmatched junction bases numbered 8, after V lost 2 bases and J lost 10 bases. CDR3 length equals 16 residues. From germline, CDR1 is MNHEY and CDR2 SVGAGI.

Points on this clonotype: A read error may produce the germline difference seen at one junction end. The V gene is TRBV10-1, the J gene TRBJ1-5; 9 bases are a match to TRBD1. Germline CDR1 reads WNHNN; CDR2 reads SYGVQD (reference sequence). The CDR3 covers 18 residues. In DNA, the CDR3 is TGCGCCAAGGACCGGGACAGGGAGTATGGGGATAGCAATCAGCCCCAGCGTTTT. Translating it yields CAKDRDREYGDSNQPQRF.

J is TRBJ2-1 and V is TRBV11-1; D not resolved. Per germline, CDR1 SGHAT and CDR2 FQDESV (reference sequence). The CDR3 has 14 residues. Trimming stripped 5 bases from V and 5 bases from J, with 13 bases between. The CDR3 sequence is CASSPTYGHNEQFF. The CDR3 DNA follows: TGTGCCAGCAGCCCCACCTATGGCCACAATGAGCAGTTCTTC.

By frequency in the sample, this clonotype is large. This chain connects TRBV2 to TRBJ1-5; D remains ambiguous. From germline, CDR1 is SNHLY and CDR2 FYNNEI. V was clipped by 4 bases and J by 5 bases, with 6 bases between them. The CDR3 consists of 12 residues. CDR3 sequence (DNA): TGTGCCAGCAGTGCAGGTTATCAGCCCCAGCATTTT. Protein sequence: CASSAGYQPQHF.

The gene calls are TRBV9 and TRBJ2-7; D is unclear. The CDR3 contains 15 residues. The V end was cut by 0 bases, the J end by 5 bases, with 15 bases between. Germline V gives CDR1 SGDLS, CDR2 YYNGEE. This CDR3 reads CASSVGSDMGNEQYF. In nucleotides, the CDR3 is TGTGCCAGCAGCGTAGGCAGTGACATGGGGAACGAGCAGTACTTC.

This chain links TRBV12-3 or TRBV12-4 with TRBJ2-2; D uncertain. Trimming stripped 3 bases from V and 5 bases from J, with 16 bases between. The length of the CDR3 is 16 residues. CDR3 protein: CASSFRVRAQTGELFF. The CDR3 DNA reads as TGTGCCAGCAGTTTTCGAGTCCGGGCTCAGACCGGGGAGCTGTTTTTT.

The CDR3 sequence is CASSLDTQYF. Here the CDR3 DNA reads TGTGCCAGCAGCCTGGATACGCAGTATTTT. The chain employs TRBV7-9 and TRBJ2-3; D unresolved. The CDR3 extends over 10 amino acids. Germline V CDR1 and CDR2: SEHNR, FQNEAQ (reference sequence). V dropped 5 bases and J dropped 6 bases, with 3 bases sitting between them.

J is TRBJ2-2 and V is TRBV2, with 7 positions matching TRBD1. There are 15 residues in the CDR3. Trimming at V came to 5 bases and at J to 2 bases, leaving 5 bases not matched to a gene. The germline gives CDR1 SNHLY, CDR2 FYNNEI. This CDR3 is CASSYDRANTGELFF. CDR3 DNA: TGTGCCAGCAGTTACGACAGGGCTAACACCGGGGAGCTGTTTTTT.

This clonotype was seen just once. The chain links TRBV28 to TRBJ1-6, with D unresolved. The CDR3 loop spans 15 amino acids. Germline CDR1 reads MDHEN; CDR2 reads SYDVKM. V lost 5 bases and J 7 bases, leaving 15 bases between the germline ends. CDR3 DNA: TGTGCCAGCAGTCTGCTCGGAGTGGGCAATTCACCCCTCCACTTT. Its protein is CASSLLGVGNSPLHF.

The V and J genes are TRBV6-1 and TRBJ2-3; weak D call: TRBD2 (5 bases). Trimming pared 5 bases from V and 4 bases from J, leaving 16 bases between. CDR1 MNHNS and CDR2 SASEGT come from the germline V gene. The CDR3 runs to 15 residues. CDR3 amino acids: CASSYPKDLADTQYF. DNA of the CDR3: TGTGCCAGCAGTTACCCCAAGGACTTAGCAGATACGCAGTATTTT.

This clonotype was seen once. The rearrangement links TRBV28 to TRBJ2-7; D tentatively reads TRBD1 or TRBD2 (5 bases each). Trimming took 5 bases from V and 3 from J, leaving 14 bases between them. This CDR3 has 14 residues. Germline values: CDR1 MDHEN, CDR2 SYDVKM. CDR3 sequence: CASSGTASGYEQYF. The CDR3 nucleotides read TGTGCCAGCAGTGGGACCGCCAGCGGCTACGAGCAGTACTTC.

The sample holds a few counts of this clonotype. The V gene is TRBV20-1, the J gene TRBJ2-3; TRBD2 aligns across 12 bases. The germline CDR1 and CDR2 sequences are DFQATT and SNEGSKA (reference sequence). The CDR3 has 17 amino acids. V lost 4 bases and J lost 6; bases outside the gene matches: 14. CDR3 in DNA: TGCAGTGCTACTCCCTCCCCCCGGACTAGCGGGGCCGATACGCAGTATTTT. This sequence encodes CSATPSPRTSGADTQYF.

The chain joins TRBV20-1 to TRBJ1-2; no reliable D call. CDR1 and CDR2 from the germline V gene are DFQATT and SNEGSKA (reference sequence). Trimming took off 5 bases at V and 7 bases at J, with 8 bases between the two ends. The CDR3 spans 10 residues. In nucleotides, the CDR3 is TGCAGTGCTCAGGTGGCTGGCTACACCTTC. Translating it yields CSAQVAGYTF.